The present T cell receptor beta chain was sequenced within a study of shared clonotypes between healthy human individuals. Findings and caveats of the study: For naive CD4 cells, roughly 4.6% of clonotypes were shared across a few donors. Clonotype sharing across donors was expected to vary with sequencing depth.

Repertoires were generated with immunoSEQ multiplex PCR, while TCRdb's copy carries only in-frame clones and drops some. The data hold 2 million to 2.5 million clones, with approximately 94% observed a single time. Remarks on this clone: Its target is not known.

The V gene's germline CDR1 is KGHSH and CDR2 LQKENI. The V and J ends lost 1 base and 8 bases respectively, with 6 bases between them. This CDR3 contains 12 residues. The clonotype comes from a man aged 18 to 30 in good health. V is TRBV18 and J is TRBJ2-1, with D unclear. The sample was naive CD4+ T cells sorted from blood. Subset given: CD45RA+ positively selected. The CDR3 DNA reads TGTGCCAGCTCACCACAGGGCTATGAGCAGTTCTTC. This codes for CASSPQGYEQFF.